This is a list of T cell receptor beta chains from one sample in a study of regulatory T cells. The repertoire was sequenced with immunoSEQ multiplex PCR; TCRdb's copy has only in-frame clones and lacks some. The table has 4,000 or so clones, 75% to 95% seen once. Sequenced sample: CD4+ Tregs sorted from blood. The source is a child younger than 10 with CD3G deficiency. Both conserved end residues are part of each CDR3. Clone size is shown for a subset of rows, as once, few, many or a class of expanded clone.

J gene | V gene | clone size | CDR3 protein
TRBJ1-1 | TRBV6-6 | . | CASSYDGGREAFF
TRBJ2-2 | TRBV11-2 | once | CASSLDLNTGELFF
TRBJ2-1 | TRBV27 | . | CASSPKGQPFARGEQFF
TRBJ2-5 | TRBV7-9 | . | CASSLVGGSQETQYF
TRBJ2-2 | TRBV19 | . | CASSMMLTGELFF
TRBJ2-1 | TRBV5-1 | . | CASSLLEGSYNEQFF
TRBJ2-1 | TRBV5-1 | . | CASSLVASSYNEQFF
TRBJ2-1 | TRBV10-3 | . | CAISRGLAEAEQFF
TRBJ1-2 | TRBV28 | . | CASSSPSTGRNYGYTF
TRBJ2-1 | TRBV7-9 | . | CASSSISRGNEQFF
TRBJ2-7 | TRBV28 | . | CASSPQDEIYEQYF
TRBJ2-7 | TRBV28 | . | CASNTNRRAGVAEQYF
TRBJ1-6 | TRBV28 | . | CASSFGTSYNSPLHF
TRBJ2-7 | TRBV4-1 | . | CASSAEDSRGARHEQYF
TRBJ2-3 | TRBV5-1 | . | CASSSGTSGSTDTQYF
TRBJ1-5 | TRBV28 | . | CASSFAMSKGVGGNQPQHF
TRBJ2-6 | TRBV29-1 | . | CSVWSRLIQSRANVLTF
TRBJ1-2 | TRBV28 | . | CASTHPVEGYTF
TRBJ2-1 | TRBV28 | . | CASSFPSGRAVDNEQFF
TRBJ1-2 | TRBV10-3 | . | CAITSVPAHGYTF
TRBJ2-3 | TRBV7-8 | . | CASSLRHGLRGRDTQYF
TRBJ2-7 | TRBV28 | few | CASSPHTSGRYEQYF
TRBJ2-1 | TRBV5-1 | . | CASPPRESWLRGEQFF
TRBJ2-7 | TRBV28 | . | CASSSAGTGGSEQYF
TRBJ1-2 | TRBV6-1 | . | CASSDPAAGSYGYTF
TRBJ2-3 | TRBV28 | . | CASSLGDTQYF
. | TRBV27 | . | CASSLETSGRYEQYF
TRBJ2-3 | TRBV5-1 | . | CASSLERREGTDTQYF
TRBJ2-1 | TRBV5-1 | . | CASSSTGTSGDEQFF
TRBJ2-2 | TRBV11-2 | . | CASSSVGYGNTGELFF
TRBJ2-3 | TRBV6-9 | . | CASSSIGGGQGAFTEDTQYF
TRBJ2-3 | TRBV4-1 | . | CASSQDGQGTDTQYF
TRBJ2-1 | TRBV28 | . | CASSRRAVRSYNEQFF
TRBJ1-5 | TRBV5-1 | few | CASSLLDQNNQPQHF
TRBJ2-5 | TRBV7-2 | . | CASSLGVKETQYF
TRBJ2-7 | TRBV7-8 | . | CASSAQDRASYEQYF
TRBJ2-1 | TRBV19 | . | CASSMHLRSFPYNEQFF
. | TRBV18 | . | CASSMDRGNEQYF
TRBJ2-3 | TRBV28 | . | CASSLWTSGSTDTQYF
TRBJ2-2 | TRBV6-1 | few | CASRRGPSTGELFF
TRBJ2-1 | TRBV19 | . | CASSPLSGSQSNEQFF
TRBJ2-5 | TRBV5-1 | . | CASSSTGGRETQYF
TRBJ2-7 | TRBV5-1 | . | CASSLGTGPYEQYF
TRBJ2-3 | TRBV10-3 | . | CAIRGNTDTQYF
TRBJ2-5 | TRBV7-4 | . | CASQKEGSGKETQYF
TRBJ2-7 | TRBV6-1 | . | CASSEGRGLAGVKNEQYF
TRBJ2-7 | TRBV28 | . | CASSPSTGVMNEQYF
TRBJ2-7 | TRBV28 | few | CASSPAPTGLRRNYEQYF
TRBJ1-5 | TRBV19 | few | CASNLDGRSNQPQHF
TRBJ2-2 | TRBV5-1 | once | CASSLAGTDNTGELFF
TRBJ1-1 | TRBV11-2 | . | CASSLDGHMNTEAFF
TRBJ2-2 | TRBV19 | . | CASSYKRRTNTGELFF
TRBJ2-3 | TRBV28 | . | CASNLHSSGLDTQYF